The rows below give T cell receptor beta chains drawn from one sample of a study of early T cells in non-severe SARS-CoV-2 infection. TCRdb re-derived calls from the 5' RACE reads in MiXCR, one entry per CDR3 protein. The sample records 37,000 or so distinct CDR3 sequences, 4.7% being singletons. Sequencing input: whole blood. These receptors originate from an adult who was a healthcare worker with PCR-confirmed SARS-CoV-2 infection or an uninfected control (not recorded which). CDR3s include the opening cysteine and the closing phenylalanine or tryptophan. The D gene is left open where the match is weak. Only part of the rows carry a size: once, few, many, or a class if the clone is expanded.

V	J	size	D	DNA	CDR3
TRBV6-6	TRBJ2-7	many	TRBD1	TGTGCCAGCACCGGGACAGGGGGGTTGAGCTCCTACGAGCAGTACTTC	CASTGTGGLSSYEQYF
TRBV12-3/TRBV12-4	TRBJ1-1	NA	NA	TGTGCCAGCAGTTTATCCCGGGCGGTCACTGAAGCTTTCTTT	CASSLSRAVTEAFF
TRBV5-1	TRBJ2-1	NA	TRBD2	TGCGCCAGCAGCTTGGAAGGCGGGAGCGACAATGAGCAGTTCTTC	CASSLEGGSDNEQFF
TRBV11-2	TRBJ2-3	NA	NA	TGTGCCAGCAGCTTAGCGGGGGAATGGGCAGATACGCAGTATTTT	CASSLAGEWADTQYF
TRBV18	TRBJ2-1	many	TRBD1	TGTGCCAGCTCACCGGGACAGGGGGCGCAGGGAAGTGAGCAGTTCTTC	CASSPGQGAQGSEQFF
TRBV11-2	TRBJ2-3	many	TRBD2	TGTGCCAGCAGCCAAGGACTAGCGGGGGGGATGGCAGATACGCAGTATTTT	CASSQGLAGGMADTQYF
TRBV10-2	TRBJ2-2	many	NA	TGCGCCAGCTGGCCCTCGGGCACCGGGGAGCTGTTTTTT	CASWPSGTGELFF
TRBV5-4	TRBJ1-1	many	NA	TGTGCCAGCAGCTATGGGACGGCGAACACTGAAGCTTTCTTT	CASSYGTANTEAFF
TRBV7-6	TRBJ2-1	many	TRBD2	TGTGCCAGCAGCTTATTCCGGACTAGCGGCAATGAGCAGTTCTTC	CASSLFRTSGNEQFF
TRBV4-1	TRBJ1-2	many	NA	TGCGCCAGCAGCCAAGAGCCGGGGGCCTATGGCTACACCTTC	CASSQEPGAYGYTF
TRBV7-2	TRBJ2-5	NA	TRBD2	TGTGCCAGCAGCCGAGCGGGGGGGTCCCAAGAGACCCAGTACTTC	CASSRAGGSQETQYF
TRBV5-1	TRBJ1-2	NA	TRBD1	TGCGCCAGCAGCTTGACAGGGGGCAATTACGGCGGCTACACCTTC	CASSLTGGNYGGYTF
TRBV29-1	TRBJ1-1	many	TRBD1	TGCAGCGTTGGACAGGGGAACACTGAAGCTTTCTTT	CSVGQGNTEAFF
TRBV6-5	TRBJ1-2	many	NA	TGTGCCAGCAGCCATGTTAACTATGGCTACACCTTC	CASSHVNYGYTF